This T cell receptor (beta chain) was identified in a study of shared clonotypes between healthy human individuals. Findings of the study overall: Shared clonotypes: about 4.6% naive CD4, roughly 3.8% naive CD8, about 2.2% memory CD4, under 0.45% memory CD8.

In the original workflow: Filtering differed, since immunoSEQ gave only junction sequences and no quality scores. The assay was immunoSEQ multiplex PCR, and TCRdb's table has in-frame clones only and misses some. V and J calls and clone size come straight from that table; D and trimming were deduced from the DNA. The sample lists roughly 2.6 million clones, approximately 90% occurring once. This CDR3 has 16 amino acids. The V gene's germline CDR1 is SNHLY and CDR2 FYNNEI. Concerning this clone itself: Its specificity is not known. One end of the junction fails to match germline, which may point to a read error.

The sequence was obtained from a man aged 18-30 years in good health. The chain joins TRBV2 to TRBJ2-5; TRBD1 aligns across 8 bases. The sequenced sample was naive CD4+ T cells sorted from blood. The subset: CD45RA+ positively selected. The CDR3 protein is CASREGTGYFQETQYF. CDR3 nucleotide sequence: TGTGCCAGCAGGGAAGGGACAGGCTATTTCCAAGAGACCCAGTACTTC.